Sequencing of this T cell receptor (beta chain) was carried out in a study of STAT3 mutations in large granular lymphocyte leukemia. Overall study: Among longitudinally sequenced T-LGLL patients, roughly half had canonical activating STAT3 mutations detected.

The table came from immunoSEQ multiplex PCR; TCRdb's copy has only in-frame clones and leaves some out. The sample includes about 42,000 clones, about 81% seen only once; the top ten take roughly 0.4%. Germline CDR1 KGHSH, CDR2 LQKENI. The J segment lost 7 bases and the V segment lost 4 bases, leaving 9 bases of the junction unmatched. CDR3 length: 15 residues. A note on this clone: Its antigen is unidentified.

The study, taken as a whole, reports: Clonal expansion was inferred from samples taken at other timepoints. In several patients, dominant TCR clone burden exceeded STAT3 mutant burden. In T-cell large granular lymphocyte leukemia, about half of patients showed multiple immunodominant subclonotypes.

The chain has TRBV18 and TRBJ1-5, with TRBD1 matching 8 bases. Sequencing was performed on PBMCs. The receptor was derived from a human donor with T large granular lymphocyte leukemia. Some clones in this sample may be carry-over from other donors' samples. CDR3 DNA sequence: TGTGCCAGCTCACTATATGGACAGGGAGAACAGCCCCAGCATTTT. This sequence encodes CASSLYGQGEQPQHF.